One sample yielded the 13 T cell receptor beta chains listed below, sequenced in a study of cytomegalovirus exposure and HLA in healthy donors. It was with 60 Vbeta and 13 Jbeta primers that the PCR ran. Sequencing was performed with immunoSEQ multiplex PCR; in TCRdb, only in-frame clones are kept and a portion is missing. The repertoire holds 150,000 to 200,000 clones, with about 81% as singletons. Sequencing was carried out using PBMCs. Receptor source: a man aged 40-49 years in good health and CMV-seronegative.

The V call is TRBV6-1, the J call TRBJ2-7; 8 bases map to TRBD1. The germline V gene encodes CDR1 MNHNS and CDR2 SASEGT. The J segment lost 3 bases and the V segment lost 2 bases, leaving 6 bases of the junction unmatched. The CDR3 consists of 15 residues. The CDR3 spells CASSEQGASYYEQYF. The CDR3 coding sequence is TGTGCCAGCAGTGAACAGGGGGCCTCCTACTACGAGCAGTACTTC.

The rearrangement joins TRBV6-1 to TRBJ2-1; TRBD2 might be the D (5 bases). V was cut by 2 bases and J by 10 bases, with 18 bases left in between. CDR3 size: 15 residues. Germline CDR1 and CDR2: MNHNS and SASEGT. CDR3 sequence (DNA): TGTGCCAGCAGTGAATTGGCGGGTTTCGGGGAAGAGCAGTTCTTC. Residues: CASSELAGFGEEQFF.

The chain carries TRBV20-1 and TRBJ2-1; D call uncertain. The CDR3 has 11 residues. Germline lookup yields CDR1 DFQATT and CDR2 SNEGSKA (reference sequence). V lost 7 bases, J lost 7 bases, and 11 bases lay in between. Here the CDR3 reads CSVGLENEQFF. For the CDR3, the DNA is TGCAGTGTGGGCCTCGAGAATGAGCAGTTCTTC.

The chain combines TRBV9 with TRBJ1-2; a weak D match, TRBD1 (6 bases). Trimming removed 2 bases from V and 8 bases from J, with 19 bases in between. The germline V gene has CDR1 SGDLS and CDR2 YYNGEE. The CDR3 runs to 15 residues. CDR3 DNA: TGTGCCAGCAGCGTTTTGACGCCAACAGGGTCGGGCTACACCTTC. Protein sequence: CASSVLTPTGSGYTF.

The gene calls are TRBV19 and TRBJ2-5; tentatively, D is TRBD1 (6 bases). V lost 6 bases and J 5 bases, leaving 16 bases between the germline ends. CDR3 size: 14 residues. Germline V CDR1 and CDR2: LNHDA, SQIVND (reference sequence). CDR3 DNA: TGTGCCAGTAGGCCACAGGGACCAAGGGAGACCCAGTACTTC. Translation: CASRPQGPRETQYF.

The J gene is TRBJ2-7, the V gene TRBV7-2, with 11 bases identical to TRBD2. Germline lookup yields CDR1 SGHTA and CDR2 FQGNSA. This CDR3 has 15 residues. With V trimmed by 5 bases and J by 6 bases, 9 bases remained unmatched. CDR3 sequence: CASSPLSGGALEQYF. CDR3 bases: TGTGCCAGCAGCCCCCTTAGCGGGGGGGCGCTCGAGCAGTACTTC. The full variable domain, completed using reference TRBV7-2 and TRBJ2-7, is GAGVSQSPSNKVTEKGKDVELRCDPISGHTALYWYRQSLGQGLEFLIYFQGNSAPDKSGLPSDRFSAERTGGSVSTLTIQRTQQEDSAVYLCASSPLSGGALEQYFGPGTRLTVT.

This chain connects TRBV29-1 to TRBJ2-7, with a tentative D call TRBD1 (6 bases). The germline V and J ends were trimmed by 7 bases and 1 base, with 8 bases remaining between them. CDR3 size: 11 residues. The V gene's germline CDR1 is SQVTM and CDR2 ANQGSEA. This chain's CDR3 is CSAGQSYEQYF. CDR3 DNA sequence: TGCAGCGCCGGACAGTCCTACGAGCAGTACTTC.

The chain employs TRBV28 and TRBJ2-1, with D perhaps matching TRBD2 (7 bases). CDR3 length: 15 amino acids. Trimming removed 3 bases from V and 7 bases from J, with 16 bases in between. Germline V gene data show CDR1 as MDHEN and CDR2 as SYDVKM. The CDR3 region is CASSLGGAGGNEQFF. The CDR3 DNA follows: TGTGCCAGCAGTTTGGGGGGGGCCGGGGGTAATGAGCAGTTCTTC.

Worth noting for this clone: This specimen includes other DNA sequences encoding the same CDR3. V usage is TRBV5-6 and J usage is TRBJ2-6; possibly TRBD1 for D (5 bases). The CDR3 contains 15 residues. The V gene lost 2 bases and the J gene lost 1 base, with 7 bases spanning the gap. The germline CDR1 and CDR2 sequences are SGHDT and YYEEEE. As DNA, the CDR3 is TGTGCCAGCAGCTTCAGGGTTTCTGGGGCCAACGTCCTGACTTTC. Translating it yields CASSFRVSGANVLTF. The whole variable domain, remainder taken from reference TRBV5-6 and TRBJ2-6, is DAGVTQSPTHLIKTRGQQVTLRCSPKSGHDTVSWYQQALGQGPQFIFQYYEEEERQRGNFPDRFSGHQFPNYSSELNVNALLLGDSALYLCASSFRVSGANVLTFGAGSRLTVL.

The gene calls are TRBV4-1 and TRBJ1-6; 7 nucleotides agree with TRBD1. CDR1 and CDR2 (germline): MGHRA, YSYEKL. Trimming cost V 4 bases and J 3 bases; bases outside gene matches: 9. The CDR3 loop spans 17 amino acids. Here the CDR3 DNA reads TGCGCCAGCAGCCCCTCCGGGACAGAAAGCTATAATTCACCCCTCCACTTT. Protein: CASSPSGTESYNSPLHF.

The chain carries TRBV28 and TRBJ1-6, with D perhaps matching TRBD1 (6 bases). The germline CDR1 and CDR2 sequences are MDHEN and SYDVKM. The V and J ends lost 1 base and 9 bases respectively, with 10 bases between them. The length of the CDR3 is 14 residues. CDR3 in amino acids: CASSLYRVSSPLHF. The CDR3 nucleotides read TGTGCCAGCAGTTTATACAGGGTTAGTTCACCCCTCCACTTT.

The CDR3 loop reads CASSEASGHNEQFF. CDR3 bases: TGTGCCAGCAGTGAAGCGTCAGGCCACAATGAGCAGTTCTTC. The genes are TRBV6-1 and TRBJ2-1; D is uncertain. This CDR3 has 14 amino acids. Germline V CDR1 and CDR2: MNHNS, SASEGT. Trimming left V 0 bases short and J 5 bases short, with 8 bases between.

The V call is TRBV11-2, the J call TRBJ2-5; 11 bases map to TRBD2. V shed 7 bases and J 4 bases; nucleotides not matched to a gene: 11. This CDR3 comprises 16 residues. Germline assignment: CDR1 SGHAT and CDR2 FQNNGV. The CDR3 region is CASTSLSGRVPETQYF. The CDR3, as DNA: TGTGCCAGCACGAGCCTTAGCGGGAGGGTTCCAGAGACCCAGTACTTC.